This TCR beta chain was recorded in a study of blood T cell repertoires in COVID-19. Whole-study context: Both acute and convalescent COVID-19 samples were obtained from the United States, Italy and Spain.

Per the authors' pipeline: Scientists estimated how many nucleated cells there were by amplifying reference gene primers. Using immunoSEQ multiplex PCR, the repertoire was profiled, and TCRdb retains in-frame clones only, with some absent. V, J and clone size are those of that table, while D and trimming were read from the DNA. The sample has about 250,000 clones, more than 85% seen once; the top ten hold 8% to 10%. Recruitment covered about 26 US areas and drew participants whose ages spanned roughly 18 to 89 years. This CDR3 has 11 amino acids. Germline V gene sequence: CDR1 KGHDR, CDR2 SFDVKD. V lost 9 bases and J 8 bases, leaving 7 bases between the germline ends.

This sequence was found in a man aged 35-49 years who had recovered from COVID-19. The sample taken for sequencing was PBMCs or T cells enriched from blood (not recorded which). J is TRBJ1-6 and V is TRBV24-1, with unresolved D. The CDR3: CATCGDSPLHF. CDR3 in DNA: TGTGCCACCTGCGGGGATTCACCCCTCCACTTT.